This T cell receptor beta chain was sequenced in a study of T-cell reconstitution after alpha-beta-depleted transplantation in children. Study observations and caveats: Newly produced T cells mostly provided counts and TCRbeta diversity after one year, as hyperexpanded clones declined. Expanded clones from the graft, numbering several hundred, reportedly supplied alpha-beta T cells about two months after transplant. It was surviving recipient T cells and thymic progenitors that gave some patients high TCRbeta diversity at day 60.

This clonotype was seen only a few times. What it binds is unknown. CDR1 is MDHEN, CDR2 SYDVKM, per germline. The V gene lost 5 bases and the J gene lost 3 bases, with 15 bases spanning the gap. This CDR3 contains 15 residues. The library targeted TCRbeta and was prepared with unique molecular identifiers. TCRdb redid the calling of the PCR reads with MiXCR, one entry per CDR3 protein. The data contain about 510,000 distinct CDR3 sequences, more than 9.5% of them singletons. The V call is TRBV28, the J call TRBJ2-3, with a weak D call TRBD2 (6 bases). The sample consisted of PBMCs, mostly from graft donor cells, taken 180 days after TCRalphabeta/CD19-depleted stem cell transplant. The clonotype comes from a female patient between 2 and 15 years old who had a stem cell transplant for aplastic anemia, so the T cells may come from the graft donor. In DNA form, the CDR3 reads TGTGCCAGCAGTCATTGGACTAAGAGAACAGATACGCAGTATTTT. This translates into CASSHWTKRTDTQYF.